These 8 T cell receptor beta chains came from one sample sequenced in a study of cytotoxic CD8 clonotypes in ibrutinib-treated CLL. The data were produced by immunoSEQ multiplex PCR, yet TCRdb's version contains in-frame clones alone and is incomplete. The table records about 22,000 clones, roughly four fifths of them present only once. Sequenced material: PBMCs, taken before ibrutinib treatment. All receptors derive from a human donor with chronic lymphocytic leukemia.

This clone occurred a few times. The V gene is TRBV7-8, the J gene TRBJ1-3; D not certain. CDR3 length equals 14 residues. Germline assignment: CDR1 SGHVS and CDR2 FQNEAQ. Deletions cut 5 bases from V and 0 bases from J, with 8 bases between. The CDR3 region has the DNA TGTGCCAGCAGCCTCGGGATCTCTGGAAACACCATATATTTT. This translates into CASSLGISGNTIYF.

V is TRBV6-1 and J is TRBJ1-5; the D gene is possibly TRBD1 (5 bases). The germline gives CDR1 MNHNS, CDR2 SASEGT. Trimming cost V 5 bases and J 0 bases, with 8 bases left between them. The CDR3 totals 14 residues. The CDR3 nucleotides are TGTGCCAGCAGTCGGACACTTAGCAATCAGCCCCAGCATTTT. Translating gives CASSRTLSNQPQHF.

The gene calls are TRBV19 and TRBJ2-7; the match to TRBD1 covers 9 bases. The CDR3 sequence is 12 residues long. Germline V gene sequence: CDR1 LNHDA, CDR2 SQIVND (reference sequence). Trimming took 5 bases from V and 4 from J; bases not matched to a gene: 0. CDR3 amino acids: CASSDRGYEQYF. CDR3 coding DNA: TGTGCCAGTAGTGACAGGGGGTACGAGCAGTACTTC.

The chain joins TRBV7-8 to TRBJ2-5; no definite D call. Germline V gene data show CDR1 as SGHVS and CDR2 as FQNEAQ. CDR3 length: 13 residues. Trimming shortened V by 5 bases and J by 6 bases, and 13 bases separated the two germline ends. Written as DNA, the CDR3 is TGTGCCAGCAGCCCCCCGACTCTCCAGACCCAGTACTTC. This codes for CASSPPTLQTQYF. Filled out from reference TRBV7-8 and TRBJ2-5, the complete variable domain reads GAGVSQSPRYKVAKRGQDVALRCDPISGHVSLFWYQQALGQGPEFLTYFQNEAQLDKSGLPSDRFFAERPEGSVSTLKIQRTQQEDSAVYLCASSPPTLQTQYFGPGTRLLVL.

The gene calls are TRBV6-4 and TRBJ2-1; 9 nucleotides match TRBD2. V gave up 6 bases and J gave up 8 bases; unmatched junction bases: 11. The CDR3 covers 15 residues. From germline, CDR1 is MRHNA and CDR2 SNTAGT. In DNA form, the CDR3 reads TGTGCCAGCAGCGCCTTTAGCGGGAGTAGGGATGAGCAGTTCTTC. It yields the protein CASSAFSGSRDEQFF.

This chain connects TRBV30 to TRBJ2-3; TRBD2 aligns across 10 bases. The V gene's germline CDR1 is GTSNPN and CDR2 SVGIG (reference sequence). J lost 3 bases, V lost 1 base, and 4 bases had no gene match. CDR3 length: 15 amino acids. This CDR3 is CAWSELAGKTDTQYF. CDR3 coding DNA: TGTGCCTGGAGTGAACTAGCGGGGAAGACAGATACGCAGTATTTT.

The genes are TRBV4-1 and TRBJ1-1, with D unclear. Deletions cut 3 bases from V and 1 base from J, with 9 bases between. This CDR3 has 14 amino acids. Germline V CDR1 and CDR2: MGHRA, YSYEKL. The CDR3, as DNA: TGCGCCAGCAGCCATAATTCCGCGAACACTGAAGCTTTCTTT. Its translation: CASSHNSANTEAFF.

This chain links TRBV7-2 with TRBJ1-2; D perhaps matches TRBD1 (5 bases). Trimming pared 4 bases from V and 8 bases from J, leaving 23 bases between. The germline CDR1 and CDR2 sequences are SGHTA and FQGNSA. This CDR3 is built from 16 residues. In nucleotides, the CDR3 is TGTGCCAGCAGCTCCACCGGGACCGACGTAAGGACGGGCTACACCTTC. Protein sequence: CASSSTGTDVRTGYTF.